The clone carrying this T cell receptor beta chain appeared a few times. What it recognizes is unknown. This entry belongs to a study of beta chain features in type 1 diabetes. Study-level points and caveats: Insertion counts at VDJ junctions were lower in type 1 diabetes patients, who also showed more deletions there. Across all four CD4+ subsets, people with type 1 diabetes showed modestly shorter TCRB CDR3s.

A CD45RO/CCR7/CD25/CD127/CD95/CD27 panel sorted naive, central memory, regulatory and stem cell-like memory CD4+ cells. TCRB transcripts that were expressed got sequenced, as all of the isolated RNA had been reverse transcribed. The assay was immunoSEQ multiplex PCR, and TCRdb's table has in-frame clones only and misses some. Of about 230,000 clones in the sample, around 9.6% were seen once. CDR3 size: 14 residues. V lost 4 bases to trimming and J lost 3 bases, with 9 bases between them. The germline V gene encodes CDR1 SNHLY and CDR2 FYNNEI. The sequenced material came from naive CD4+ T cells from blood. The chain uses TRBV2 and TRBJ2-2; maybe TRBD1 (6 bases). This TCR derives from a woman aged 18-35 years in good health. In DNA, the CDR3 is TGTGCCAGCAGTGGGGGGCTGGACACCGGGGAGCTGTTTTTT. Translating it yields CASSGGLDTGELFF.